Described below is a single TCR beta chain sequence and its context. Its specificity is not known. This entry is derived from a study of PD-1 blockade in classical Hodgkin lymphoma. Overall study findings and caveats: Complete responders' baseline diversity resembled that of newly diagnosed patients. CD4+ TCR diversity, unlike CD8+, climbed significantly by C4D1.

CDR3 length: 19 residues. V lost 5 bases and J lost 0, with 23 bases in between. CDR1 and CDR2 from the germline V gene are SGHTA and FQGNSA. Sequencing used immunoSEQ multiplex PCR; TCRdb keeps in-frame clones, though not all of them. The table lists 50,000 to 75,000 clones, roughly 88% of them singletons. Every single patient, without exception, relapsed after autologous stem cell transplantation, and brentuximab vedotin exposure varied. The chain links TRBV7-2 to TRBJ2-1; D may be TRBD2 (5 bases). This receptor was obtained from a human donor with classical Hodgkin lymphoma. The input for sequencing was peripheral blood mononuclear cells (PBMCs), taken at baseline. CDR3 residues: CASSLPFLEAASSYNEQFF. The CDR3 nucleotides are TGTGCCAGCAGCCTCCCCTTTTTAGAAGCGGCCTCCTCCTACAATGAGCAGTTCTTC.